The 23 T cell receptor beta chains below come from one sample, sequenced in a study of monozygotic twins with cystic fibrosis (dated by TCRdb to the early 2020s). Library method: the immunoSEQ multiplex PCR assay. TCRdb obtained this table from immuneACCESS and retained in-frame rearrangements with V and J assigned. These tables miss some clones; where compared with another copy, unresolved V genes account for less than half of the shortfall, and the remainder is unexplained. This sample has under 30,000 clones in its table, and about nine tenths of those were observed once. The ten largest clones represent approximately 0.5% of the sample. Sequencing used blood. These receptor sequences come from a girl aged 2 to 10 with cystic fibrosis.

This clone was found once. V usage is TRBV6-5 and J usage is TRBJ1-4; D not resolved. V lost 2 bases and J lost 3, with 10 bases in between. CDR1 is MNHEY, CDR2 SVGAGI, per germline. The CDR3 has 15 amino acids. The DNA for the CDR3 is TGTGCCAGCAGTTACACGAGGATGCCTAATGAAAAACTGTTTTTT. Amino acids: CASSYTRMPNEKLFF.

This sequence joins TRBV29-1 and TRBJ2-7; 10 bases agree with TRBD1. Germline CDR1 and CDR2: SQVTM and ANQGSEA. After removal of 3 bases from V and 5 bases from J, the junction contained 4 bases not matched to a gene. The CDR3 runs to 13 residues. The CDR3 is CSVDVGQGDEQYF. CDR3 bases: TGCAGCGTTGATGTCGGACAGGGGGACGAGCAGTACTTC.

For the CDR3, the DNA is TGTGCCAGCAGCCAACAGGGGTTTTATGGCTACACCTTC. Protein sequence: CASSQQGFYGYTF. The V call is TRBV9, the J call TRBJ1-2; 7 bases line up with TRBD1. CDR3 length equals 13 residues. From germline, CDR1 is SGDLS and CDR2 YYNGEE. The junction had 5 bases not matched to a gene; V was cut back by 4 bases and J by 5 bases.

This chain connects TRBV9 to TRBJ2-7; 8 bases fit TRBD2. The germline V gene encodes CDR1 SGDLS and CDR2 YYNGEE. CDR3 length: 15 amino acids. V dropped 3 bases and J dropped 3; count of bases not matched to a gene: 8. The chain's CDR3 is CASSATGGPGYEQYF. CDR3 nucleotide sequence: TGTGCCAGCAGCGCAACGGGGGGGCCCGGCTACGAGCAGTACTTC.

DNA of the CDR3: TGCGCCAGCAGCCGGGGATCGACAGGGGACTACGAGCAGTACTTC. It yields the protein CASSRGSTGDYEQYF. The chain recombines TRBV4-3 with TRBJ2-7; 8 positions match TRBD1. This CDR3 contains 15 residues. The germline V gene encodes CDR1 LGHNA and CDR2 YSLEER. V shed 4 bases, J shed 3 bases, and the junction held 8 bases outside the gene matches.

The gene calls are TRBV5-5 and TRBJ1-2; TRBD1 aligns across 9 bases. Trimming at V came to 2 bases and at J to 8 bases, leaving 7 bases not matched to a gene. CDR3 length: 14 amino acids. Per germline, CDR1 SGHKS and CDR2 YYEKEE (reference sequence). The CDR3 DNA reads as TGTGCCAGCAGCTTAGGGCTGGGACAGGGCGGCTACACCTTC. Translated, it gives CASSLGLGQGGYTF.

The table lists this clone with a few counts. J is TRBJ1-2 and V is TRBV21-1; the tabulated D call, TRBD1, remains unverified against the DNA. TRBV21-1 is a pseudogene. This CDR3 is built from 15 residues. In nucleotides, the CDR3 is TGTGCCAGCAGCAAAGGGGGCAGGGGCGATCGCGGCTACACCTTC. Translated: CASSKGGRGDRGYTF.

This chain connects TRBV1 to TRBJ2-1; TRBD2 is the table's D call and was not checked against the DNA. TRBV1 counts as a pseudogene. The CDR3 has 18 residues. The DNA of the CDR3 is TGCACCAGCAGCCTCCTACCCGCGGGGAAGGCAAGAAGTTATGAGCAGTTCTTC. Its translation: CTSSLLPAGKARSYEQFF.

This clone showed up just once. The chain is built from TRBV7-6 and TRBJ1-1; possible D gene TRBD1, 5 bases. V shed 1 base and J shed 0 bases, with 12 bases lying between them. This CDR3 has 16 residues. CDR1 and CDR2 from the germline V gene are SGHVS and FNYEAQ. The CDR3 here is CASSLVSGTLNTEAFF. In DNA, the CDR3 is TGTGCCAGCAGCTTAGTTTCTGGGACGTTGAACACTGAAGCTTTCTTT. Based on the CDR3 plus reference TRBV7-6 and TRBJ1-1, the full variable domain is GAGVSQSPRYKVTKRGQDVALRCDPISGHVSLYWYRQALGQGPEFLTYFNYEAQQDKSGLPNDRFSAERPEGSISTLTIQRTEQRDSAMYRCASSLVSGTLNTEAFFGQGTRLTVV.

The chain links TRBV7-2 to TRBJ2-1, with 8 positions matching TRBD2. J lost 6 bases, V lost 8 bases, and 6 bases had no gene match. The germline gives CDR1 SGHTA, CDR2 FQGNSA. This CDR3 region has 13 residues. The CDR3 spells CASSRTSFNEQFF. The CDR3 DNA follows: TGTGCCAGCTCGAGGACTAGCTTCAATGAGCAGTTCTTC.

This clone is a singleton in its sample. The chain combines TRBV5-4 with TRBJ1-5; D remains ambiguous. The CDR3 covers 14 residues. CDR1 and CDR2 from the germline V gene are SGHNT and YYREEE (reference sequence). V lost 2 bases and J 7 bases, leaving 13 bases between the germline ends. CDR3 DNA: TGTGCCAGCAGCTTATCCGGGTCTAACCAGCCCCAGCATTTT. Its protein product is CASSLSGSNQPQHF.

The chain couples TRBV9 to TRBJ2-3, with a tentative D call TRBD1 (5 bases). Germline CDR1 SGDLS, CDR2 YYNGEE. V lost 0 bases and J 8 bases, leaving 10 bases between the germline ends. The CDR3 sequence is 13 residues long. Here the CDR3 DNA reads TGTGCCAGCAGCGTAGTGGGGCTCGGTACGCAGTATTTT. Protein: CASSVVGLGTQYF.

V is TRBV9 and J is TRBJ2-1; 7 nucleotides line up with TRBD2. The CDR3 has 15 amino acids. V lost 4 bases to trimming and J lost 2 bases; unmatched junction nucleotides: 6. Looked up from germline, CDR1 is SGDLS and CDR2 is YYNGEE. The CDR3 DNA reads TGTGCCAGCAGCCTTGGACTAGTAGCCTACAATGAGCAGTTCTTC. It yields the protein CASSLGLVAYNEQFF.

The V and J genes are TRBV30 and TRBJ1-3; the D gene is possibly TRBD1 (5 bases). Germline V CDR1 and CDR2: GTSNPN, SVGIG (reference sequence). Deletions cut 3 bases from V and 0 bases from J, with 9 bases between. The CDR3 is 14 residues long. The CDR3 nucleotides are TGTGCCTGGAGACAGGTTTTCTCTGGAAACACCATATATTTT. The encoded protein is CAWRQVFSGNTIYF.

This chain joins TRBV6-6 and TRBJ1-3; a possible D gene is TRBD1 (6 bases). This CDR3 region has 13 residues. The germline V and J ends were trimmed by 10 bases and 1 base, with 11 bases remaining between them. CDR1 and CDR2 (germline): MNHNY, SVGAGI (reference sequence). CDR3 DNA sequence: TGTGCCACTATACAGGGATCTGGAAACACCATATATTTT. It codes for CATIQGSGNTIYF.

This clone was counted only a few times. This chain links TRBV18 with TRBJ1-5, with 9 bases aligning to TRBD1. The CDR3 extends over 15 amino acids. Trimming cost V 6 bases and J 1 base; bases outside gene matches: 4. Germline CDR1 and CDR2: KGHSH and LQKENI. The CDR3 DNA reads as TGTGCCAGCTCCCCCGGGACAGGGAGCAATCAGCCCCAGCATTTT. It translates to CASSPGTGSNQPQHF.

In DNA form, the CDR3 reads TGTGCCAGCAGAGGGACAGGGGGAGGCACTGAAGCTTTCTTT. As protein: CASRGTGGGTEAFF. The chain carries TRBV6-5 and TRBJ1-1; 11 bases map to TRBD1. CDR1 is MNHEY and CDR2 is SVGAGI in the germline V gene. The CDR3 is 14 residues long. V dropped 6 bases and J dropped 4; count of bases not matched to a gene: 4.

Here the CDR3 reads CASRGDSSYEQYF. CDR3 sequence (DNA): TGTGCCAGCAGGGGGGACAGCTCCTACGAGCAGTACTTC. J is TRBJ2-7 and V is TRBV27, with 7 bases fitting TRBD1. CDR3 length: 13 residues. CDR1 is MNHEY, CDR2 SMNVEV, per germline (reference sequence). Trimming cost V 6 bases and J 0 bases; bases outside gene matches: 2.

CDR3 nucleotides: TGTGCCAGCAGCCATACTAGGGGGCCTAACTATGGCTACACCTTC. The encoded protein is CASSHTRGPNYGYTF. The chain combines TRBV14 with TRBJ1-2; TRBD1 matches at 7 bases. The V and J ends lost 3 bases and 0 bases, in that order; junction bases with no gene match: 4. Germline V CDR1 and CDR2: SGHDN, FVKESK. CDR3 length: 15 residues.

CDR3 amino acids: CASSPGLAGGRWEQYF. The DNA of the CDR3 is TGCGCCAGCAGCCCGGGACTAGCGGGGGGTCGCTGGGAGCAGTACTTC. The chain joins TRBV5-1 to TRBJ2-7; 15 nucleotides line up with TRBD2. The germline V gene encodes CDR1 SGHRS and CDR2 YFSETQ. J was trimmed by 7 bases and V by 4 bases; bases with no gene match: 9. The CDR3 loop spans 16 amino acids.

This clone occurred once. The chain combines TRBV5-1 with TRBJ2-3, with 8 bases aligning to TRBD2. V dropped 6 bases and J dropped 2; count of bases not matched to a gene: 11. The CDR3 length is 16 residues. CDR1 is SGHRS and CDR2 is YFSETQ in the germline V gene. CDR3 sequence: CASTLTSGSYTDTQYF. The DNA for the CDR3 is TGCGCCAGCACACTGACGAGCGGGAGCTACACAGATACGCAGTATTTT.

Note on this clone: Compared with germline, one end of the junction differs, possibly owing to a read error. For the CDR3, the DNA is TGTGCCAGCAGTGTCGGCAGGGAGACTGGGAACACCATATATTTT. Residues: CASSVGRETGNTIYF. V gene TRBV6-1 combines with J gene TRBJ1-3; weak D call: TRBD1 (5 bases). This CDR3 spans 15 amino acids. CDR1 and CDR2 from the germline V gene are MNHNS and SASEGT.

This chain uses TRBV7-8 with TRBJ2-7; D gene uncertain. Germline V gives CDR1 SGHVS, CDR2 FQNEAQ. The V gene lost 4 bases and the J gene lost 2 bases, with 15 bases spanning the gap. The CDR3 is 15 amino acids. CDR3 nucleotides: TGTGCCAGCAGCTCTGCCCCCGCACGCACCTACGAGCAGTACTTC. It is translated as CASSSAPARTYEQYF. Drawing the rest from reference TRBV7-8 and TRBJ2-7, the complete variable domain is GAGVSQSPRYKVAKRGQDVALRCDPISGHVSLFWYQQALGQGPEFLTYFQNEAQLDKSGLPSDRFFAERPEGSVSTLKIQRTQQEDSAVYLCASSSAPARTYEQYFGPGTRLTVT.